This T cell receptor (beta chain) was documented in a study of OX40 agonist ivuxolimab in advanced cancers. As for the study in general: Ivuxolimab was administered intravenously to patients at 0.01 to 10 mg/kg every 2 weeks. The study reported partial responses in three patients: one hepatocellular carcinoma, two cutaneous melanoma.

The CDR3 runs 15 residues. V lost 3 bases and J lost 6, with 17 bases in between. Germline V gene data show CDR1 as SGHRS and CDR2 as YFSETQ. Using immunoSEQ multiplex PCR, the repertoire was profiled, and TCRdb retains in-frame clones only, with some absent. Seen here are about 31,000 clones, 82% observed once, and the top ten hold roughly 20%. The rearrangement links TRBV5-1 to TRBJ2-3; D ambiguous. Sequencing used CD4+ or CD8+ T cells sorted from blood, obtained in a trial of the OX40 agonist ivuxolimab. This clonotype originated in an adult with an advanced solid tumor such as melanoma, head and neck, liver or kidney cancer. CDR3 protein: CASSSRLTKADTQYF. As DNA, the CDR3 is TGCGCCAGCAGCTCAAGACTCACGAAGGCGGATACGCAGTATTTT.